Listed here are 4 T cell receptor beta chains from one sample, sequenced in a study of shared clonotypes between healthy human individuals. Clones were sequenced by immunoSEQ multiplex PCR, and TCRdb holds only the in-frame ones, with some missing. The data show roughly 660,000 clones, about 90% seen once. Sequenced sample: memory CD8+ T cells from PBMCs. The subset here: CD45RO+ cells pooled with CCR7-negative TemRA cells. The receptors stem from a young man in good health. Some clones in this sample may be carry-over from other donors' samples.

The rearrangement joins TRBV28 to TRBJ1-3; D is ambiguous. The CDR3 has 14 residues. CDR1 is MDHEN, CDR2 SYDVKM, per germline. The V and J ends lost 3 bases and 0 bases respectively, with 6 bases between them. The CDR3 DNA sequence: TGTGCCAGCAGTTTCGTTCGCTCTGGAAACACCATATATTTT. This gives the protein CASSFVRSGNTIYF.

The J gene is TRBJ2-5, the V gene TRBV5-4; D perhaps matches TRBD1 (5 bases). Trimming took off 8 bases at V and 1 base at J, with 15 bases between the two ends. Germline values: CDR1 SGHNT, CDR2 YYREEE (reference sequence). The CDR3 loop spans 14 amino acids. CDR3 in amino acids: CASRVQAIQETQYF. CDR3 nucleotides: TGTGCCAGTAGAGTACAGGCTATCCAAGAGACCCAGTACTTC.

The chain uses TRBV9 and TRBJ1-2; perhaps TRBD1 as D (5 bases). Germline values: CDR1 SGDLS, CDR2 YYNGEE. This CDR3 is 12 amino acids long. V shed 4 bases and J shed 12 bases, with 16 bases lying between them. This CDR3 reads CASSFRGPAHTF. CDR3 bases: TGTGCCAGCAGCTTCCGGGGCCCTGCTCACACCTTC.

The chain recombines TRBV7-9 with TRBJ1-2, with no clear D. From germline, CDR1 is SEHNR and CDR2 FQNEAQ (reference sequence). V was cut by 3 bases and J by 4 bases, with 15 bases left in between. The CDR3 extends over 15 amino acids. In nucleotides, the CDR3 is TGTGCCAGCAGCTTCATCCTTCCAGCGAGCTATGGCTACACCTTC. It encodes CASSFILPASYGYTF.